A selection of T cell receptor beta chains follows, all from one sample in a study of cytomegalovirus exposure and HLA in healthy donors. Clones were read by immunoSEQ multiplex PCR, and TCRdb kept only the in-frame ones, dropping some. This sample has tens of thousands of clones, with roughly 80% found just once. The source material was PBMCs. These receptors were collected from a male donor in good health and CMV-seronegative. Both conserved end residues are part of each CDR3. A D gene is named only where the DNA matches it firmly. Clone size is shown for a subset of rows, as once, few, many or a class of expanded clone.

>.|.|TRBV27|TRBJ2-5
TGTGCCAGCAGTTTATCAAGGGGGCAAGAGACCCAGTACTTC
CASSLSRGQETQYF
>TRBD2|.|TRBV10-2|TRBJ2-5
TGCGCCAGCAAACTAGCGGGAGTAGAGACCCAGTACTTC
CASKLAGVETQYF
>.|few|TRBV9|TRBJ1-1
TGTGCCAGCAGCACCCGACAGACGGGCACTGAAGCTTTCTTT
CASSTRQTGTEAFF
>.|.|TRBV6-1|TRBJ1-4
TGTGCCAGCAGTGCGGCAGGGAAGGGTAATGAAAAACTGTTTTTT
CASSAAGKGNEKLFF
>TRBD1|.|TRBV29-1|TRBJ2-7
TGCAGCGTTAGGAGGGGACAGGGGAGTTGGTATGTGGAAGAGCAGTACTTC
CSVRRGQGSWYVEEQYF
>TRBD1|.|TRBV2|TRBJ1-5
TGTGCCAGCAGCCGGGACAGAGGGCAAAATCAGCCCCAGCATTTT
CASSRDRGQNQPQHF
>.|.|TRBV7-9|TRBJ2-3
TGTGCCAGCAGCTTGGTGGGGAGAAGCACAGATACGCAGTATTTT
CASSLVGRSTDTQYF
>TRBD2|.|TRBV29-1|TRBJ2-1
TGCAGCGGTGGACCCCTAGCGGGGAGAGCCTACAATGAGCAGTTCTTC
CSGGPLAGRAYNEQFF
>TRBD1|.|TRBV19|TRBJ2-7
TGTGCCAGTAGCCGGACAGGAGGTTTGGGGGAGCAGTACTTC
CASSRTGGLGEQYF
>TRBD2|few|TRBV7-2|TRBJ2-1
TGTGCCAGCAGCTTAGAGCGGGAGGGTTACAATGAGCAGTTCTTC
CASSLEREGYNEQFF
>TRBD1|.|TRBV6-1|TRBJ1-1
TGTGCCAGCAGACCAAGACAGGGGTTGGACACTGAAGCTTTCTTT
CASRPRQGLDTEAFF
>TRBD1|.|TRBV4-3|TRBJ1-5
TGCGCCAGCAGCCAAGATCGACAGGGTCAGCCCCAGCATTTT
CASSQDRQGQPQHF
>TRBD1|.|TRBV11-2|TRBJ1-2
TGTGCCAGCAGCGCCGGACAGGGGTATGGCTACACCTTC
CASSAGQGYGYTF
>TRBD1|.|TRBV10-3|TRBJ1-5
TGTGCCATCAGTGAGTCTAGAGCGGGACAGGGGGCAGGACAGCCCCAGCATTTT
CAISESRAGQGAGQPQHF
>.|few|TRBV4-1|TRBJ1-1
TGCGCCAGCAGCCAAGATCCAACCCAGGGCTTAACTGAAGCTTTCTTT
CASSQDPTQGLTEAFF
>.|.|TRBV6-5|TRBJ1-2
TGTGCCAGCAGTTACTCGAAGACAGACAACTATGGCTACACCTTC
CASSYSKTDNYGYTF
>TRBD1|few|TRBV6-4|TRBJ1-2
TGTGCCAGCAGTTACGGACAGGAAGGGCTTGATGGCTACACCTTC
CASSYGQEGLDGYTF
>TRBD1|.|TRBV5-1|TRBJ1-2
TGCGCCAGCAGCCCGGGACAGGAACATGGCTACACCTTC
CASSPGQEHGYTF
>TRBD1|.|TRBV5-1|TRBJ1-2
TGCGCCAGCAGCTTCATTGGCAGGGGGAAAAATGGCTACACCTTC
CASSFIGRGKNGYTF
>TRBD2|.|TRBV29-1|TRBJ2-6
TGCAGCGTGTCGACTAGCGGGAGTACTTCTGGGGCCAACGTCCTGACTTTC
CSVSTSGSTSGANVLTF
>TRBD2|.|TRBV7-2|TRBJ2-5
TGTGCCAGCAGCTTAGATGGCGGGGGGCGGAACTTC
CASSLDGGGRNF
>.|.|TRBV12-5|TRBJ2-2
TGTGCTAGTGGTTTAGGGACACCGGACACCGGGGAGCTGTTTTTT
CASGLGTPDTGELFF
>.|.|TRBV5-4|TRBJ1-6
TGTGCCGTCCGAGTTCTTAATTCACCCCTCCACTTT
CAVRVLNSPLHF
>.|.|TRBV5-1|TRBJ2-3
TGCGCCAGCAGCTTGACGGGGGATACGCAGTATTTT
CASSLTGDTQYF
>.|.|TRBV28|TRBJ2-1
TGTGCCAGCTCACTCCGAGGCGATGAGCAGTTCTTC
CASSLRGDEQFF
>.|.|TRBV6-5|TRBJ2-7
TGTGCCAGCAGTACTGGTACCTACGAGCAGTACTTC
CASSTGTYEQYF
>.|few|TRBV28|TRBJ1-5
TGTGCCAGCAGTTCCCTCAGGGGTATAAGACAGCCCCAGCATTTT
CASSSLRGIRQPQHF
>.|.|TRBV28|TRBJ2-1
TGTGCCAGCAGTTTAGACTCCTTGCAGTTCTTC
CASSLDSLQFF
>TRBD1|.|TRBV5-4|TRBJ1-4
TGTGCCAGCAGCGTTACAGGGGGAACTAATGAAAAACTGTTTTTT
CASSVTGGTNEKLFF
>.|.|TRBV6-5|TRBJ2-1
TGTGCCAGCAGGGTTTCTCAGTACAATGAGCAGTTCTTC
CASRVSQYNEQFF
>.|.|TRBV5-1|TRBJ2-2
TGCGCCAGCAGCTTGGATAGCGGGGAGCTGTTTTTT
CASSLDSGELFF
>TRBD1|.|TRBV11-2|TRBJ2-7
TGTGCCAGCAGCCGGACAGGCGAGCAGTACTTC
CASSRTGEQYF
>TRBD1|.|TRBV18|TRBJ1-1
TGTGCCAGCTCTCAGGGACAGGGGATGGGCACTGAAGCTTTCTTT
CASSQGQGMGTEAFF
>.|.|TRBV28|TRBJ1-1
TGTGCCAGCAGTCGCCACGGGGGTCCTTGGACTGAAGCTTTCTTT
CASSRHGGPWTEAFF
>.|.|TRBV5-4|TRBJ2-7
TGTGCCAGCAGCTTGGGCGGGGGCCTCTCCTACGAGCAGTACTTC
CASSLGGGLSYEQYF
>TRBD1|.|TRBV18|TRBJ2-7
TGTGCCAGCTCACCACAGCTAGGGGACAGGGGCCCTTACGAGCAGTACTTC
CASSPQLGDRGPYEQYF
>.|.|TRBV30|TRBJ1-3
TGTGCCTGGAGTGTACTAGTGGGATCTGGAAACACCATATATTTT
CAWSVLVGSGNTIYF
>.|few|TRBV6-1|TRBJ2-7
TGTGCCAGCAGCAACTCGGGGGGCGGCTACGAGCAGTACTTC
CASSNSGGGYEQYF
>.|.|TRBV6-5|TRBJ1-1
TGTGCCAGCAGTAGCAGCGGGGGAGTCACTGAAGCTTTCTTT
CASSSSGGVTEAFF
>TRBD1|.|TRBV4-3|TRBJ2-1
TGCGCCAGCAGCCAAGATGACGGGACAGTTCTTTCCTACAATGAGCAGTTCTTC
CASSQDDGTVLSYNEQFF
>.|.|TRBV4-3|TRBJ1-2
TGCGCCAGCAGCCAAGGGAACAGGGCAACTAACTATGGCTACACCTTC
CASSQGNRATNYGYTF
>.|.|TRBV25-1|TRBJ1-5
TGTGCCAGCAGTTTAGTTGGGGCGTATAGCAATCAGCCCCAGCATTTT
CASSLVGAYSNQPQHF
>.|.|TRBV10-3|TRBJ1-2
TGTGCCATCAGTGTGGTTCGGGACCGGGGGGCGGACACCTTC
CAISVVRDRGADTF
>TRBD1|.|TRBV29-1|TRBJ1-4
TGCAGCGTTGGGGGACAGGGGGAAAAACTGTTTTTT
CSVGGQGEKLFF
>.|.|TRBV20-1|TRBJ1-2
TGCAGTGCTCCCACAGGCTATGGCTACACCTTC
CSAPTGYGYTF